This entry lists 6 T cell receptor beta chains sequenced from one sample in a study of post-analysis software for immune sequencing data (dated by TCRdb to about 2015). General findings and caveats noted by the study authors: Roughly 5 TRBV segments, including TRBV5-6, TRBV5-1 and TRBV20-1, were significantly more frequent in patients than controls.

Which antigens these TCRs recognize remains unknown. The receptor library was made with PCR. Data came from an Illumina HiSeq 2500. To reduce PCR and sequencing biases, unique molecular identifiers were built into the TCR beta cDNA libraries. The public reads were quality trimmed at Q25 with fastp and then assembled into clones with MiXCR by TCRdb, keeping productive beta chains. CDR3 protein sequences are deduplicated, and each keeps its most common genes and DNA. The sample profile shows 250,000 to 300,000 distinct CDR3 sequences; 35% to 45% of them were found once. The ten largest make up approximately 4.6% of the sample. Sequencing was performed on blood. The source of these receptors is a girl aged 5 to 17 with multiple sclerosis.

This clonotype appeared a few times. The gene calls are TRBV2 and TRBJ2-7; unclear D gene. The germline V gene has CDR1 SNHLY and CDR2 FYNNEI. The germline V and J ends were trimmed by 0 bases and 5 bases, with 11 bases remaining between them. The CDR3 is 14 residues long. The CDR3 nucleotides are TGTGCCAGCAGTGAAGCGCGGCAGGATCACGAGCAGTACTTC. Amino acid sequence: CASSEARQDHEQYF.

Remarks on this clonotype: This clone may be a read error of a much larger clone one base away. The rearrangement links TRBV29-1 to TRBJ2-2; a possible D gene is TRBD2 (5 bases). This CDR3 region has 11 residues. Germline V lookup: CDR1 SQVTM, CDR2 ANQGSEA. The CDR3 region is CSVKNDGERFF. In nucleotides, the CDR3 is TGCAGCGTTAAGAACGACGGGGAGCGGTTTTTT.

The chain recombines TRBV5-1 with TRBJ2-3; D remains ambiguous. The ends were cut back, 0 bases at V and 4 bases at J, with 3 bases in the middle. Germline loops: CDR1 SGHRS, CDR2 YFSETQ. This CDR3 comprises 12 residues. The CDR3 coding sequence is TGCGCCAGCAGCTTGGAGGCAGATACGCAGTATTTT. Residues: CASSLEADTQYF.

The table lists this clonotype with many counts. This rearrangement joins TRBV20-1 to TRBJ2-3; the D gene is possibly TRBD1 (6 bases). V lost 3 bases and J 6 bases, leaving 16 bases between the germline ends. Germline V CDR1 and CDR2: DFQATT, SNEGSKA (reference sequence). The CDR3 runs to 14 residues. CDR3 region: CSARDSPLLDTQYF. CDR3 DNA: TGCAGTGCTAGGGACAGTCCATTATTGGATACGCAGTATTTT.

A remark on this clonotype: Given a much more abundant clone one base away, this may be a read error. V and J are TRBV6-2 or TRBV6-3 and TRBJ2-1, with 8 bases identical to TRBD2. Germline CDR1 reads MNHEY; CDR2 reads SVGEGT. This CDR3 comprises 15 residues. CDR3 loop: CASSGSGGSYNGQFF. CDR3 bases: TGTGCCAGCAGCGGCAGCGGGGGTTCCTACAATGGGCAGTTCTTC.

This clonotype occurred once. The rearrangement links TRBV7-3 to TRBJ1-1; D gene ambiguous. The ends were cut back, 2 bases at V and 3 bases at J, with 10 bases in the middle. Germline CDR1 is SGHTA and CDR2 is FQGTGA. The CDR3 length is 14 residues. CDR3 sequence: CASSLLPGHTEAFF. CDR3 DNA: TGTGCCAGCAGCTTACTCCCAGGTCACACTGAAGCTTTCTTT.